This T cell receptor (beta chain) was sequenced in a study of cytomegalovirus exposure and HLA in healthy donors. Study at large: When fewer than 500 donors were genotyped, more than 70% of them were found to fall in the Caucasian-associated ancestry cluster.

With respect to this clone: No antigen is known for it.

Vbeta (60) and Jbeta (13) primers were used in the PCR. Produced via immunoSEQ multiplex PCR; TCRdb's table is partial and in-frame only. The sample yields roughly 130,000 clones, roughly 76% seen once. General observations from the study: Presence/absence analyses rested on an assumption that sequencing depth was roughly uniform across donors.

CDR1 is SGDLS and CDR2 is YYNGEE in the germline V gene. The V end was cut by 4 bases, the J end by 0 bases, with 11 bases between. CDR3 length: 15 amino acids. The chain joins TRBV9 to TRBJ2-1; D is possibly TRBD2 (6 bases). This clonotype was obtained from a woman between 35 and 50 years old in good health and CMV-seronegative. Sequencing was performed on PBMCs. CDR3 protein: CASSTRGSSYNEQFF. The CDR3 DNA is TGTGCCAGCAGCACTCGGGGGAGCTCCTACAATGAGCAGTTCTTC.